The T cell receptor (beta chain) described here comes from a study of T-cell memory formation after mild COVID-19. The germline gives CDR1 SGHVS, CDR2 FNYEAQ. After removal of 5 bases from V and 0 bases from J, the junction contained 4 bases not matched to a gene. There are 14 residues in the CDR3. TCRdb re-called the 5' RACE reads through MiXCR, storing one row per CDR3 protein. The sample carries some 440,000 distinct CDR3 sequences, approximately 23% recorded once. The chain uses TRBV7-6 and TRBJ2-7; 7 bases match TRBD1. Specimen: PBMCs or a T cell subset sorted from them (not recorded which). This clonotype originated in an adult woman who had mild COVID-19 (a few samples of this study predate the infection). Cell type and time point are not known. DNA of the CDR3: TGTGCCAGCAGCGGAGGACAGGCCTCCTACGAGCAGTACTTC. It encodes CASSGGQASYEQYF.